The 25 T cell receptor beta chains below were found in one sample sequenced in a study of blood T cells in healthy people across ages. A second PCR, run for about 7 to 11 cycles, used a sample-barcoded 5' primer plus a J-beta primer mix. TCRdb analysed the 5' RACE reads with MiXCR anew, one entry per CDR3 protein. The sample has about 840,000 distinct CDR3 sequences, roughly 29% seen once. The data were also submitted as part of a second study, on T cells of mothers and their children.

Source material: blood. These receptors were obtained from a middle-aged woman in good health.

This clonotype came up a few times. The V call is TRBV12-3 or TRBV12-4, the J call TRBJ2-7; D might be TRBD1 (5 bases). V shed 1 base and J shed 3 bases, with 19 bases lying between them. The CDR3 is 17 residues long. CDR3 nucleotide sequence: TGTGCCAGCAGTTTAGATTTCCAGGGCCTGGGGATCTACGAGCAGTACTTC. Translation: CASSLDFQGLGIYEQYF.

A remark on this clonotype: Given a much more abundant clone one base away, this may be a read error. The J gene is TRBJ1-2, the V gene TRBV4-1; unclear D gene. Per germline, CDR1 MGHRA and CDR2 YSYEKL. This CDR3 has 11 residues. The CDR3 reads CAGSQDGRNTF. The CDR3 region has the DNA TGCGCCGGCAGCCAAGACGGTAGGAACACCTTC.

This clonotype was picked up many times. The gene calls are TRBV7-2 and TRBJ2-3; D is uncertain. Trimming removed 4 bases from V and 1 base from J, with 9 bases in between. Germline V gives CDR1 SGHTA, CDR2 FQGNSA. This CDR3 contains 14 residues. The CDR3 loop reads CASSYTTGTDTQYF. The CDR3 nucleotides are TGTGCCAGCAGCTACACTACTGGCACAGATACGCAGTATTTT. Full variable domain (rest looked up from reference TRBV7-2 and TRBJ2-3): GAGVSQSPSNKVTEKGKDVELRCDPISGHTALYWYRQSLGQGLEFLIYFQGNSAPDKSGLPSDRFSAERTGGSVSTLTIQRTQQEDSAVYLCASSYTTGTDTQYFGPGTRLTVL.

This clonotype was counted only a few times. The chain uses TRBV3-1 and TRBJ1-5; TRBD1 might be the D (6 bases). The CDR3 sequence is 15 residues long. The germline V gene encodes CDR1 LGHDT and CDR2 YNNKEL (reference sequence). Trimming left V 1 base short and J 5 bases short, with 12 bases between. The CDR3 protein is CASSQGWGGHQPQHF. CDR3 sequence (DNA): TGTGCCAGCAGCCAAGGATGGGGGGGCCATCAGCCCCAGCATTTT.

This clonotype showed up many times. The V and J genes are TRBV25-1 and TRBJ2-1, with a possible D match to TRBD2 (5 bases). The V end was cut by 8 bases, the J end by 0 bases, with 14 bases between. The length of the CDR3 is 15 residues. Germline assignment: CDR1 MGHDK and CDR2 SYGVNS. The DNA of the CDR3 is TGTGCCAGCGCAGTCCTAGCAAGCTCCTACAATGAGCAGTTCTTC. It is translated as CASAVLASSYNEQFF.

As concerns this clonotype: A much larger clone differs by one base, so this may be a read error. The DNA for the CDR3 is TGTGCCAGCAGCTTAGGGACTTCAGGGTTGGGGAACGCTGAGCAGTACTTC. Translating gives CASSLGTSGLGNAEQYF. The chain joins TRBV11-2 to TRBJ2-4; either TRBD1 or TRBD2 may fit D (5 bases each). The CDR3 has 17 residues. Germline CDR1 is SGHAT and CDR2 is FQNNGV. Trimming removed 1 base from V and 13 bases from J, with 26 bases in between.

This clonotype was counted ten times or more. V is TRBV7-8 and J is TRBJ2-1, with D possibly being TRBD1 or TRBD2 (5 bases each). The germline V and J ends were trimmed by 1 base and 8 bases, with 12 bases remaining between them. Germline-derived CDR1 and CDR2 are SGHVS and FQNEAQ. This CDR3 comprises 14 residues. CDR3 sequence: CASSLVVREHEQFF. CDR3 DNA sequence: TGTGCCAGCAGCTTAGTAGTCAGGGAGCATGAGCAGTTCTTC.

This clonotype was recorded once. The chain uses TRBV5-1 and TRBJ1-1; no reliable D call. Trimming stripped 0 bases from V and 4 bases from J, with 19 bases between. The germline V gene has CDR1 SGHRS and CDR2 YFSETQ. There are 17 residues in the CDR3. The CDR3 region has the DNA TGCGCCAGCAGCTTGGAAGTGGCGGGCAGCCTGAGCACTGAAGCTTTCTTT. It codes for CASSLEVAGSLSTEAFF. Filled out from reference TRBV5-1 and TRBJ1-1, the complete variable domain reads KAGVTQTPRYLIKTRGQQVTLSCSPISGHRSVSWYQQTPGQGLQFLFEYFSETQRNKGNFPGRFSGRQFSNSRSEMNVSTLELGDSALYLCASSLEVAGSLSTEAFFGQGTRLTVV.

This clonotype was counted many times. CDR3 sequence reads: CSAYDRVETQYF. In nucleotides, the CDR3 is TGCAGTGCCTACGACAGGGTAGAGACCCAGTACTTC. The chain employs TRBV20-1 and TRBJ2-5, with TRBD1 matching 7 bases. Per the germline V gene, CDR1 is DFQATT and CDR2 is SNEGSKA (reference sequence). The ends lost 6 bases at V and 4 bases at J; junction bases unmatched: 5. This CDR3 comprises 12 residues.

This clonotype has a handful of counts. The chain is built from TRBV28 and TRBJ2-5; tentatively, D is TRBD2 (6 bases). V lost 6 bases to trimming and J lost 5 bases, with 13 bases between them. CDR1 MDHEN and CDR2 SYDVKM come from the germline V gene. This CDR3 is 13 amino acids long. CDR3: CASSRLVCETQYF. The DNA for the CDR3 is TGTGCCAGCAGCCGACTAGTATGTGAGACCCAGTACTTC. Variable domain in full (rest from reference TRBV28 and TRBJ2-5): DVKVTQSSRYLVKRTGEKVFLECVQDMDHENMFWYRQDPGLGLRLIYFSYDVKMKEKGDIPEGYSVSREKKERFSLILESASTNQTSMYLCASSRLVCETQYFGPGTRLLVL.

The chain carries TRBV20-1 and TRBJ2-7, with 10 bases fitting TRBD2. The end of the DNA is better explained by TRBJ2-4, so the J call may be wrong. This CDR3 has 16 residues. Germline lookup yields CDR1 DFQATT and CDR2 SNEGSKA (reference sequence). CDR3 region: CSARSGSSGGLNIQYF. CDR3 nucleotides: TGCAGTGCTAGATCGGGGTCTAGCGGGGGCCTAAACATTCAGTACTTC.

This clonotype was counted a few times. V usage is TRBV12-3 or TRBV12-4 and J usage is TRBJ1-5; the match to TRBD1 covers 7 bases. The CDR3 extends over 16 amino acids. Losses at the gene ends were 6 bases for V and 0 bases for J; bases not matched to a gene: 8. CDR3 protein: CASRVGGANSNQPQHF. The CDR3 region has the DNA TGTGCCAGCAGGGTAGGGGGCGCGAATAGCAATCAGCCCCAGCATTTT.

The count of this clonotype is one. The rearrangement joins TRBV7-2 to TRBJ2-4, with D possibly matching TRBD1 (5 bases). The germline CDR1 and CDR2 sequences are SGHTA and FQGNSA. V gave up 5 bases and J gave up 13 bases, with 18 bases separating them. The CDR3 spans 13 residues. CDR3 sequence reads: CASSPSPGREQYF. CDR3 DNA sequence: TGTGCCAGCAGCCCATCACCGGGCAGGGAACAGTACTTC.

Worth noting for this clonotype: No conserved phenylalanine or tryptophan ends this CDR3, so it is likely a read error. The DNA is left out, because the CDR3 cannot be placed on it with certainty; the CDR3 is given as TCRdb lists it. The CDR3 here is CASSSGGADGYTFGS. The chain links TRBV5-1 to TRBJ2-5; TRBD1 is taken as the D call from the table, unchecked against the DNA. Germline V gene lookup returns CDR1 SGHRS and CDR2 YFSETQ. The CDR3 contains 15 residues when both ends are counted.

The chain employs TRBV7-3 and TRBJ2-3; 7 positions match TRBD2. Trimming at V came to 6 bases and at J to 2 bases, leaving 8 bases not matched to a gene. Germline lookup yields CDR1 SGHTA and CDR2 FQGTGA. This CDR3 has 15 amino acids. This CDR3 is CASSSRGFPTDTQYF. CDR3 bases: TGTGCCAGCAGTTCGCGGGGGTTCCCCACAGATACGCAGTATTTT.

This clonotype was detected only once. The CDR3 region has the DNA TGTGCCAGCAGCCACCTAGAAGGCTCACCCCTCCACTTT. It encodes CASSHLEGSPLHF. The chain uses TRBV14 and TRBJ1-6; D uncertain. The ends were cut back, 3 bases at V and 10 bases at J, with 10 bases in the middle. CDR3 length equals 13 residues. Germline CDR1 reads SGHDN; CDR2 reads FVKESK.

V is TRBV21-1 and J is TRBJ2-7; the D call TRBD2 from the table was never checked on the DNA. TRBV21-1 is labeled a pseudogene. The CDR3 is 13 amino acids. CDR3 coding DNA: TGTGCCAGCAGCAAAAAACTAGATCAAGAGCAGTACTTC. It yields the protein CASSKKLDQEQYF.

This clonotype showed up just a few times. The CDR3 coding sequence is TGTGCCAGCAGCCAATGGGACTATGGCTACACCTTC. It encodes CASSQWDYGYTF. This rearrangement joins TRBV3-1 to TRBJ1-2; no clear D gene. The V gene lost 2 bases and the J gene lost 3 bases, with 4 bases spanning the gap. The CDR3 extends over 12 amino acids. Germline CDR1 is LGHDT and CDR2 is YNNKEL (reference sequence).

The chain joins TRBV20-1 to TRBJ1-1, with D possibly TRBD1 on 5 matching bases. CDR1 DFQATT and CDR2 SNEGSKA come from the germline V gene (reference sequence). V was cut by 5 bases and J by 4 bases, with 14 bases left in between. This CDR3 is built from 13 residues. CDR3: CSAAIGGVTEAFF. The CDR3, as DNA: TGCAGTGCTGCGATCGGGGGGGTCACTGAAGCTTTCTTT.

The chain recombines TRBV5-1 with TRBJ2-7, with unresolved D. Germline V gene sequence: CDR1 SGHRS, CDR2 YFSETQ. CDR3 size: 15 residues. Trimming cost V 6 bases and J 1 base, with 17 bases left between them. The CDR3 nucleotides read TGCGCCAGCATGGCAGAAGGGTCAGGTTCCTACGAGCAGTACTTC. It codes for CASMAEGSGSYEQYF.

The rearrangement uses TRBV12-3 or TRBV12-4 and TRBJ2-5, with TRBD2 identical over 12 bases. The V gene end was trimmed by 5 bases and the J gene end by 5 bases; junction bases not matched to a gene: 15. The CDR3 sequence is 18 residues long. The CDR3 DNA sequence: TGTGCCAGCAGTGCCGGGACTAGCGGGCGCTCCGACGTGGAGACCCAGTACTTC. It yields the protein CASSAGTSGRSDVETQYF.

The chain carries TRBV5-1 and TRBJ2-7, with D possibly being TRBD2 (6 bases). Germline V gene data show CDR1 as SGHRS and CDR2 as YFSETQ. CDR3 length: 18 residues. The ends were cut back, 2 bases at V and 0 bases at J, with 21 bases in the middle. For the CDR3, the DNA is TGCGCCAGCAGCTTATTTCCTGGGGGGTCGGTTTCCTCCTACGAGCAGTACTTC. Translation: CASSLFPGGSVSSYEQYF. The whole variable domain, remainder taken from reference TRBV5-1 and TRBJ2-7, is KAGVTQTPRYLIKTRGQQVTLSCSPISGHRSVSWYQQTPGQGLQFLFEYFSETQRNKGNFPGRFSGRQFSNSRSEMNVSTLELGDSALYLCASSLFPGGSVSSYEQYFGPGTRLTVT.

This clonotype came up a few times. The J gene is TRBJ1-4, the V gene TRBV7-2; tentatively, D is TRBD1 (5 bases). V was trimmed by 5 bases and J by 7 bases, leaving 11 bases between them. The CDR3 is made up of 13 amino acids. Per germline, CDR1 SGHTA and CDR2 FQGNSA. The CDR3 region has the DNA TGTGCCAGCAGCGGTGGGGGTTCTGAAAAACTGTTTTTT. Translating gives CASSGGGSEKLFF.

This clonotype occurred a few times. The V gene is TRBV12-3 or TRBV12-4, the J gene TRBJ2-5; 10 nucleotides match TRBD2. The CDR3 is 16 amino acids. V shed 6 bases and J 4 bases; nucleotides not matched to a gene: 11. The CDR3 nucleotides are TGTGCCAGCAGCCCTTCTAGCGGGGGAGGTCGAGAGACCCAGTACTTC. It translates to CASSPSSGGGRETQYF.

The chain joins TRBV21-1 to TRBJ2-2; the tabulated D call, TRBD1, remains unverified against the DNA. TRBV21-1 represents a pseudogene. The CDR3 has 14 amino acids. The DNA for the CDR3 is TGTGCCGGCGGGACAGGGAAGAACACCGGGGAGCTGTTTTTT. It encodes CAGGTGKNTGELFF.